This passage covers 13 T cell receptor beta chains from one sample sequenced in a study of beta chain features in type 1 diabetes. Study results and limitations: Shortening of TCRB CDR3s, moderate but significant, appeared in all four CD4+ subsets of Type 1 diabetes patients.

Their cognate antigens are unknown. Expressed TCRB transcripts were sequenced after all isolated RNA was converted to cDNA. TCRdb's copy holds only in-frame clones and misses some; the assay was immunoSEQ multiplex PCR. The table lists around 170,000 clones, around 9% of them singletons. The sequenced sample consisted of central memory CD4+ T cells from blood. Every receptor here comes from a woman in her 30s with type 1 diabetes.

The table lists this clone with a few counts. This chain joins TRBV4-1 and TRBJ2-1; tentatively, D is TRBD2 (6 bases). CDR3 length: 12 amino acids. The germline V gene has CDR1 MGHRA and CDR2 YSYEKL. V lost 0 bases to trimming and J lost 10 bases, with 7 bases between them. CDR3 residues: CASSQDLAEQFF. The CDR3 DNA is TGCGCCAGCAGCCAAGATCTAGCGGAGCAGTTCTTC.

The rearrangement uses TRBV4-1 and TRBJ2-6; a weak D match, TRBD1 (5 bases). Per the germline V gene, CDR1 is MGHRA and CDR2 is YSYEKL. Trimming stripped 6 bases from V and 0 bases from J, with 21 bases between. The CDR3 covers 19 residues. CDR3 in amino acids: CASSRTGAVGYSGANVLTF. DNA for the CDR3: TGCGCCAGCAGTCGTACTGGGGCAGTTGGCTACTCTGGGGCCAACGTCCTGACTTTC.

CDR3 region: CASRRTGYLYEQYF. Written as DNA, the CDR3 is TGTGCCAGCAGAAGAACTGGTTACCTCTACGAGCAGTACTTC. The chain is built from TRBV28 and TRBJ2-7; D remains ambiguous. This CDR3 spans 14 amino acids. Germline V CDR1 and CDR2: MDHEN, SYDVKM. Between the trimmed V and J ends, which lost 6 bases and 3 bases, there was a span of 15 bases.

To note about this clone: A read error may produce the germline difference seen at one junction end. The CDR3 loop reads CASSRDREETQYF. As DNA, the CDR3 is TGTGCTAGCAGCCGGGACAGAGAAGAGACCCAGTACTTC. The gene calls are TRBV7-3 and TRBJ2-5, with 7 bases fitting TRBD1. This CDR3 contains 13 residues. The germline V gene has CDR1 SGHTA and CDR2 FQGTGA.

J is TRBJ1-5 and V is TRBV28, with TRBD1 as a possible D gene (5 bases). Germline V CDR1 and CDR2: MDHEN, SYDVKM. CDR3 size: 14 residues. With 3 bases removed from V and 7 bases from J, the gap between germline ends came to 13 bases. The DNA of the CDR3 is TGTGCCAGCAGTTTCCCCAGGGTGTCCCAGCCCCAGCATTTT. Its translation: CASSFPRVSQPQHF.

This clone was observed a handful of times. The chain is built from TRBV29-1 and TRBJ1-2, with TRBD1 matching 9 bases. Per the germline V gene, CDR1 is SQVTM and CDR2 is ANQGSEA. After removal of 7 bases from V and 2 bases from J, the junction contained 5 bases not matched to a gene. The CDR3 consists of 13 residues. For the CDR3, the DNA is TGCAGCGCTGGGGACAGGGACAACTATGGCTACACCTTC. Translation gives CSAGDRDNYGYTF.

This clone turned up a few times. The genes are TRBV29-1 and TRBJ1-1; a weak D match, TRBD1 (5 bases). This CDR3 contains 10 residues. In germline, CDR1 is SQVTM, CDR2 ANQGSEA. V was pared by 6 bases and J by 10 bases, with 12 bases between. Here the CDR3 reads CSVHQGRAFF. The CDR3 bases are TGCAGCGTGCACCAGGGAAGAGCTTTCTTT.

The chain uses TRBV5-1 and TRBJ1-1; D is ambiguous. Germline-derived CDR1 and CDR2 are SGHRS and YFSETQ. The CDR3 has 15 residues. Trimming removed 0 bases from V and 1 base from J, with 10 bases in between. CDR3 in DNA: TGCGCCAGCAGCTTGGCCGTTCGGGGGAACACTGAAGCTTTCTTT. Translation: CASSLAVRGNTEAFF.

This clone was counted ten times or more. The chain uses TRBV23-1 and TRBJ1-1, with TRBD1 matching 8 bases. TRBV23-1 is marked as an open reading frame, function uncertain. This CDR3 is built from 15 residues. J was trimmed by 2 bases and V by 8 bases; bases with no gene match: 10. DNA of the CDR3: TGCGCCAGCTGGGACAGGCAACGCCTTAACACTGAAGCTTTCTTT. Its protein is CASWDRQRLNTEAFF.

V gene TRBV7-3 combines with J gene TRBJ2-1, with D perhaps matching TRBD2 (6 bases). The length of the CDR3 is 15 residues. V gave up 5 bases and J gave up 3 bases, with 14 bases separating them. Germline CDR1 SGHTA, CDR2 FQGTGA. This CDR3 reads CASSPGEASYNEQFF. As DNA, the CDR3 is TGTGCCAGCAGCCCGGGGGAGGCGAGCTACAATGAGCAGTTCTTC.

This clone has ten or more counts. The chain couples TRBV16 to TRBJ2-7; D remains unclear. The ends were cut back, 0 bases at V and 5 bases at J, with 8 bases in the middle. The CDR3 extends over 13 amino acids. CDR1 is KGHSY and CDR2 is FQNENV in the germline V gene. CDR3: CASSQSWANEQYF. CDR3 nucleotides: TGTGCCAGCAGCCAATCGTGGGCAAACGAGCAGTACTTC.

The chain carries TRBV11-2 and TRBJ1-1, with 7 bases identical to TRBD1. Germline CDR1 reads SGHAT; CDR2 reads FQNNGV. The CDR3 runs to 15 residues. The junction had 3 bases not matched to a gene; V was cut back by 1 base and J by 1 base. The CDR3 DNA reads as TGTGCCAGCAGCTTAGCCCGACAGGGGAACACTGAAGCTTTCTTT. Its translation is CASSLARQGNTEAFF.

In its sample, this clone was seen a few times. The chain recombines TRBV15 with TRBJ1-1, with unresolved D. This CDR3 has 13 amino acids. Germline V gene lookup returns CDR1 LNHNV and CDR2 YYDKDF (reference sequence). V was trimmed by 5 bases and J by 2 bases, leaving 9 bases between them. CDR3 nucleotide sequence: TGTGCCACCAGCTTACATCCTAACACTGAAGCTTTCTTT. Protein sequence: CATSLHPNTEAFF.